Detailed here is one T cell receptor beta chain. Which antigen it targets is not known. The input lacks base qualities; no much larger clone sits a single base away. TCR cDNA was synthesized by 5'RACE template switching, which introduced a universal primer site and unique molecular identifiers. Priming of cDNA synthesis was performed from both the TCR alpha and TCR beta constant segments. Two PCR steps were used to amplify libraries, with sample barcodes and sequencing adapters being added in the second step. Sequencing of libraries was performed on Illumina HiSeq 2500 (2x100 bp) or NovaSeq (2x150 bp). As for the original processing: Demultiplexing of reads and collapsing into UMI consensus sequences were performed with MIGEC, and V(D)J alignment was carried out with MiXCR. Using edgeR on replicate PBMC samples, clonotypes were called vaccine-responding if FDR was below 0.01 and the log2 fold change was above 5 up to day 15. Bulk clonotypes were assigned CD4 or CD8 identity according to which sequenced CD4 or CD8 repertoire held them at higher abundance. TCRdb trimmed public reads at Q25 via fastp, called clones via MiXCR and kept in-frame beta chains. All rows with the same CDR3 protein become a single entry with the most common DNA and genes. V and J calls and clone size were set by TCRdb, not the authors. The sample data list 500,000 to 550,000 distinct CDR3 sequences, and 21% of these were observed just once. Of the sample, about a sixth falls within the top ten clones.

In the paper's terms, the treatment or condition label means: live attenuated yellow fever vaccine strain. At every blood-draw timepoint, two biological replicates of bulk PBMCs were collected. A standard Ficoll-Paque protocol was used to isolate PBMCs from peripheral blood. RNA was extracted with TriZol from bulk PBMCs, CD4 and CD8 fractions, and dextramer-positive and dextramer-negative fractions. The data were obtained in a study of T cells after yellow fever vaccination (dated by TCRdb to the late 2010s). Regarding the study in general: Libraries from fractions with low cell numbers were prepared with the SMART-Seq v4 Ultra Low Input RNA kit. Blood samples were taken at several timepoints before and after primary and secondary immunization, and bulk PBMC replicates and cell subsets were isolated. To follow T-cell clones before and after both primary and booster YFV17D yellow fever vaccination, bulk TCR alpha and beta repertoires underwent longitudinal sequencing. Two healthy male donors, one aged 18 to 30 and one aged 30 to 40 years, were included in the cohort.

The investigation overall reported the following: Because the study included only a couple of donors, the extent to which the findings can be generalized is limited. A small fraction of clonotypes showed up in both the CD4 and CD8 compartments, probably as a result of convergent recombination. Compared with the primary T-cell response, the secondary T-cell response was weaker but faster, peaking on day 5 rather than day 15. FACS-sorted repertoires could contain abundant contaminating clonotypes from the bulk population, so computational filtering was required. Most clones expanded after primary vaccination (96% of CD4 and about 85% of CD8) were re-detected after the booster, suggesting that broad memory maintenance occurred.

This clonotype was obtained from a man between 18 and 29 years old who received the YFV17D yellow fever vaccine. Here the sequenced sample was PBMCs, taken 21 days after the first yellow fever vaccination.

The CDR3: CAWSGTGGKADTQYF. The DNA sequence reads TGTGCCTGGAGCGGGACGGGGGGTAAGGCAGATACGCAGTATTTT. The sequence joins TRBV30 to TRBJ2-3, with 7 bases matching TRBD2. From V the trimming removes 3 bases and from J it removes 4 bases, while the gene matches leave 10 bases of the junction unaccounted for. From a lookup of the germline V gene (reference sequence), CDR1 and CDR2 are GTSNPN and SVGIG. The cysteine opens and the phenylalanine closes a CDR3 of 15 amino acids. The entry retains the CDR3 DNA only, 45 bases that are in frame from base 1.